This T cell receptor (beta chain) was sequenced during a study of early T cells in non-severe SARS-CoV-2 infection. Study-wide findings and caveats: VDJdb-based matching was biased toward anti-spike CD8 responses and missed private and CD4 specificities.

Individual cDNA molecules received unique molecular identifiers. TCRdb recomputed calls from the 5' RACE reads with MiXCR, one row per CDR3 protein. In the table there are under 60,000 distinct CDR3 sequences, approximately 13% of which are singletons. The CDR3 sequence is 13 residues long. Trimming removed 7 bases from V and 2 bases from J, with 11 bases in between. Per germline, CDR1 MNHEY and CDR2 SVGEGT. The sample holds a few counts of this clonotype. Its specificity is unknown. The clonotype comes from an adult who was a healthcare worker with PCR-confirmed SARS-CoV-2 infection or an uninfected control (not recorded which). V is TRBV6-2 or TRBV6-3 and J is TRBJ1-1, with D possibly matching TRBD1 (5 bases). Sequenced sample: whole blood. Here the CDR3 reads CASILQGNTEAFF. CDR3 DNA: TGTGCCAGCATTCTCCAGGGTAACACTGAAGCTTTCTTT.